The clone carrying this T cell receptor beta chain was seen repeatedly, ten times or more. Its antigen is not identified. This sample is part of a study of blood T cells in healthy people across ages. Notes on the study in general: While age rose, TCR beta diversity per million T cells dropped in a roughly linear way.

It was with a sample-barcoded 5' primer and a J-beta primer mix that a second PCR of roughly 7 to 12 cycles was run. TCRdb re-derived calls from the 5' RACE reads in MiXCR, one entry per CDR3 protein. The data show more than 750,000 distinct CDR3 sequences, under 35% seen once. Germline loops: CDR1 KGHDR, CDR2 SFDVKD. Trimming at V came to 5 bases and at J to 0 bases, leaving 8 bases not matched to a gene. The CDR3 loop spans 16 amino acids. The same data also went into a second study, on T cells of mothers and their children. That work adds: Material was donated by three healthy Caucasian mothers and their six children.

This sequence joins TRBV24-1 and TRBJ2-7; the match to TRBD1 covers 8 bases. The clonotype originates from a middle-aged woman in good health. Sequencing used blood. Written as DNA, the CDR3 is TGTGCCACCAGTGCCGGGACAGGACACTACTCCTACGAGCAGTACTTC. Residues: CATSAGTGHYSYEQYF.